The present TCR beta chain was sequenced within a study of T cell changes during pregnancy in multiple sclerosis. Germline V gives CDR1 MDHEN, CDR2 SYDVKM. This CDR3 region has 14 residues. The ends were cut back, 3 bases at V and 2 bases at J, with 9 bases in the middle. TCRdb's copy holds only in-frame clones and misses some; the assay was immunoSEQ multiplex PCR. The table lists 35,000 to 45,000 clones, about 90% of them singletons. This receptor was taken from a female donor in good health, enrolled as a control in a pregnancy study. V and J are TRBV28 and TRBJ2-3, with D possibly being TRBD1 (5 bases). The source material was CD4+ T cells from peripheral blood mononuclear cells, sampled after pregnancy. CDR3 DNA sequence: TGTGCCAGCAGTTTCGCGGACAACACAGATACGCAGTATTTT. Residues: CASSFADNTDTQYF.